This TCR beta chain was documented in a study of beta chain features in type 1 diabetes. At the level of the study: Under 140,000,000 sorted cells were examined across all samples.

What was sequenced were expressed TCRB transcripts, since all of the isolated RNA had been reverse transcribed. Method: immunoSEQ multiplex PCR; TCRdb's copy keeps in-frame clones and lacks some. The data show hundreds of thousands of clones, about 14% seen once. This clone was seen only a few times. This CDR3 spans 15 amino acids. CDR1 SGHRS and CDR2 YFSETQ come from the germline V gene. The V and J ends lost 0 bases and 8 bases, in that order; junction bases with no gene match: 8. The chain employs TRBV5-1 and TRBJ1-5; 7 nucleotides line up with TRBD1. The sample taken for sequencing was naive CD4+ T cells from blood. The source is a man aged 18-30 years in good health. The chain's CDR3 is CASSLDGGGREPQHF. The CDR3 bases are TGCGCCAGCAGCTTGGATGGAGGGGGCAGGGAGCCCCAGCATTTT.